This note documents a single T cell receptor (beta chain) sequence. The target antigen is unknown. Study-level points and caveats: In terms of TCR gene usage, tumor memory CD4+ T cells clustered together with blood and lymph node memory CD4+ cells, as well as with lymph node naive CD4+ cells. Larger-cohort validation covered only one TCR beta V-J rearrangement.

The CDR3 consists of 14 residues. V lost 5 bases to trimming and J lost 6 bases, with 16 bases between them. CDR1 and CDR2 from the germline V gene are MNHEY and SVGAGI. Memory CD4+ cells were defined as CD4+CD45RO+CD25-. Constant-region reverse primers amplified full-length variable regions, followed by semi-nested Nested Universal Primer A PCR. TCRdb ran MiXCR on the 5' RACE reads and lists one entry per CDR3 protein. This sample has about 42,000 distinct CDR3 sequences, with approximately 30% found just once. The chain combines TRBV6-5 with TRBJ1-2; D is possibly TRBD1 (6 bases). This TCR came from a female donor with breast cancer. Material: tumor-infiltrating memory CD4+ T cells sorted from the breast tumor. Subset specified: memory CD4+ T cells, CD4+CD45RO+CD25-. CDR3 protein: CASSKGQYTDGYTF. Written as DNA, the CDR3 is TGTGCCAGCAGTAAAGGACAGTATACTGATGGCTACACCTTC.